This entry lists 21 T cell receptor beta chains sequenced from one sample in a study of CD8+ T cells in alopecia areata. TCR sequencing used cDNA made by reverse transcription of extracted RNA. The method was immunoSEQ multiplex PCR; TCRdb's version includes in-frame clones alone and lacks a portion of them. Seen here are around 60,000 clones, about 44% observed once, and the top ten hold about 51%. Sequencing input: NKG2D-low CD8+ T cells sorted from blood. Receptor source: a human donor with alopecia areata.

This clone was detected only a few times. The V call is TRBV29-1, the J call TRBJ2-6, with no clear D. V was trimmed by 6 bases and J by 0 bases, leaving 12 bases between them. This CDR3 is built from 15 residues. The germline V gene encodes CDR1 SQVTM and CDR2 ANQGSEA. CDR3: CSVVTVDSGANVLTF. CDR3 nucleotide sequence: TGCAGCGTGGTAACAGTTGACTCTGGGGCCAACGTCCTGACTTTC.

The chain has TRBV10-3 and TRBJ1-6, with D possibly TRBD1 on 5 matching bases. Trimming cost V 3 bases and J 4 bases, with 16 bases left between them. Germline values: CDR1 ENHRY, CDR2 SYGVKD. CDR3 length: 17 residues. In DNA form, the CDR3 reads TGTGCCATCAGTGATGCCGCAGGCTGGGGGTATAATTCACCCCTCCACTTT. Translation gives CAISDAAGWGYNSPLHF.

The chain uses TRBV6-5 and TRBJ2-3; 8 nucleotides agree with TRBD2. V was clipped by 6 bases and J by 4 bases; unmatched bases: 9. The germline CDR1 and CDR2 sequences are MNHEY and SVGAGI. This CDR3 is 15 amino acids long. In nucleotides, the CDR3 is TGTGCCAGCAGCTCGGGAGCGGGAGACTCAGATACGCAGTATTTT. It is translated as CASSSGAGDSDTQYF.

Of note for this clone: Other DNA sequences within the sample encode an identical CDR3. This chain joins TRBV27 and TRBJ2-7; D remains ambiguous. The V gene lost 0 bases and the J gene lost 1 base, with 4 bases spanning the gap. The germline V gene encodes CDR1 MNHEY and CDR2 SMNVEV (reference sequence). The CDR3 is 13 residues long. In nucleotides, the CDR3 is TGTGCCAGCAGTTTATCCCCATCCTACGAGCAGTACTTC. This codes for CASSLSPSYEQYF.

This CDR3 is CASSSRLEDNEQFF. The CDR3 DNA sequence: TGTGCCAGCAGCTCCCGACTCGAGGACAATGAGCAGTTCTTC. The chain links TRBV5-4 to TRBJ2-1; D gene uncertain. Trimming removed 3 bases from V and 5 bases from J, with 12 bases in between. Germline CDR1 is SGHNT and CDR2 is YYREEE (reference sequence). The CDR3 has 14 amino acids.

This clone was detected only a few times. The chain combines TRBV29-1 with TRBJ2-7; 8 bases are a match to TRBD1. Trimming cost V 7 bases and J 3 bases; bases outside gene matches: 8. Germline-derived CDR1 and CDR2 are SQVTM and ANQGSEA. The CDR3 runs 13 residues. CDR3 nucleotide sequence: TGCAGCGCTACCGGGACAGGCGGCTACGAGCAGTACTTC. This encodes CSATGTGGYEQYF.

The chain couples TRBV29-1 to TRBJ1-2; D unresolved. Trimming removed 6 bases at V and 0 bases at J, with 14 bases between. This CDR3 is 14 amino acids long. CDR1 is SQVTM, CDR2 ANQGSEA, per germline. CDR3: CSVRGAESNYGYTF. The CDR3 DNA follows: TGCAGCGTCCGAGGAGCTGAATCTAACTATGGCTACACCTTC.

Only a few counts were recorded for this clone. One end of the junction does not line up with germline, which may come from a read error. The genes are TRBV5-1 and TRBJ2-1; 8 nucleotides align to TRBD1. The length of the CDR3 is 16 residues. The germline V gene has CDR1 SGHRS and CDR2 YFSETQ. The CDR3 coding sequence is TGCGCCAGCAGCTCGCCTAGGACAGGGACCTACAAGGAGCAGTTCTTC. It translates to CASSSPRTGTYKEQFF.

This clone was seen more than once but under ten times. This rearrangement joins TRBV13 to TRBJ1-1; D unresolved. The CDR3 length is 12 residues. Trimming stripped 2 bases from V and 3 bases from J, with 4 bases between. Germline loops: CDR1 PRHDT, CDR2 FYEKMQ (reference sequence). This chain's CDR3 is CASSLQHTEAFF. DNA of the CDR3: TGTGCCAGCAGCTTACAACACACTGAAGCTTTCTTT.

The chain combines TRBV28 with TRBJ1-1, with 8 positions matching TRBD1. The CDR3 consists of 13 residues. Germline V gives CDR1 MDHEN, CDR2 SYDVKM. Trimming cost V 5 bases and J 7 bases; bases outside gene matches: 6. The CDR3 spells CASSPTGVVEAFF. The CDR3 bases are TGTGCCAGCAGTCCGACAGGGGTCGTTGAAGCTTTCTTT.

This clone was seen more than once but under ten times. One end of the junction does not line up with germline, which may come from a read error. V usage is TRBV29-1 and J usage is TRBJ2-7, with D perhaps TRBD1 (5 bases). The CDR3 extends over 12 amino acids. Per germline, CDR1 SQVTM and CDR2 ANQGSEA. DNA of the CDR3: TGCAGCGTCGAAGGCAGGGCGTACGAGCAGTACTTC. Translation: CSVEGRAYEQYF.

The chain combines TRBV5-1 with TRBJ2-4; 8 bases agree with TRBD1. The trim removed 2 bases at V and 2 bases at J, leaving 3 bases unmatched. CDR1 SGHRS and CDR2 YFSETQ come from the germline V gene. The CDR3 consists of 15 residues. The CDR3 nucleotides read TGCGCCAGCAGCTTTACAGGGGGGACCAAAAACATTCAGTACTTC. The encoded protein is CASSFTGGTKNIQYF.

This clone came up a few times. This sequence joins TRBV29-1 and TRBJ2-3; 7 bases line up with TRBD2. The CDR3 is 13 amino acids. The germline V gene encodes CDR1 SQVTM and CDR2 ANQGSEA. The V gene end was trimmed by 6 bases and the J gene end by 0 bases; junction bases not matched to a gene: 3. CDR3 sequence (DNA): TGCAGCGTAGCGGGATCTAGCACAGATACGCAGTATTTT. It encodes CSVAGSSTDTQYF.

This clone showed up many times. V gene TRBV28 combines with J gene TRBJ1-1; D not resolved. The CDR3 sequence is 14 residues long. In germline, CDR1 is MDHEN, CDR2 SYDVKM. With 5 bases removed from V and 0 bases from J, the gap between germline ends came to 10 bases. The CDR3 loop reads CASSLADVNTEAFF. The CDR3 nucleotides read TGTGCCAGCAGTCTGGCGGACGTGAACACTGAAGCTTTCTTT.

Only a few counts were recorded for this clone. The gene calls are TRBV14 and TRBJ1-1, with 7 bases that match TRBD1. This CDR3 comprises 14 residues. Looked up from germline, CDR1 is SGHDN and CDR2 is FVKESK. Unmatched junction bases numbered 10, after V lost 4 bases and J lost 8 bases. The chain's CDR3 is CASSPLTGREEAFF. CDR3 DNA sequence: TGTGCCAGCAGCCCACTGACAGGGCGGGAGGAAGCTTTCTTT.

This chain uses TRBV6-6 with TRBJ2-7; TRBD2 matches 8 bases. There are 14 residues in the CDR3. With 2 bases clipped from V and 4 bases from J, the junction kept 4 bases outside the gene matches. The germline V gene has CDR1 MNHNY and CDR2 SVGAGI (reference sequence). CDR3 in DNA: TGTGCCAGCAGTTACGAGGCGGGGGGATACGAGCAGTACTTC. Protein: CASSYEAGGYEQYF.

This chain links TRBV19 with TRBJ2-2, with D hard to call. CDR3 size: 12 residues. Trimming took off 3 bases at V and 11 bases at J, with 10 bases between the two ends. Germline CDR1 reads LNHDA; CDR2 reads SQIVND (reference sequence). CDR3 bases: TGTGCCAGTAGTATCAGGCTGCGAGAGCTGTTTTTT. Translating it yields CASSIRLRELFF.

The chain couples TRBV2 to TRBJ1-5; no firm D call. There are 14 residues in the CDR3. Trimming left V 7 bases short and J 6 bases short, with 16 bases between. Per germline, CDR1 SNHLY and CDR2 FYNNEI. DNA of the CDR3: TGTGCCAGCACTCGGTCGGCTTCAAGTCAGCCCCAGCATTTT. Its protein product is CASTRSASSQPQHF.

The table lists this clone with a few counts. This rearrangement joins TRBV7-9 to TRBJ2-1, with D perhaps matching TRBD2 (6 bases). The V gene's germline CDR1 is SEHNR and CDR2 FQNEAQ (reference sequence). This CDR3 region has 15 residues. V lost 5 bases and J lost 2, with 13 bases in between. The CDR3 region has the DNA TGTGCCAGCAGCCCGGTAGCTAGCGCCTACAATGAGCAGTTCTTC. It specifies CASSPVASAYNEQFF.

This clone was picked up a small number of times. The chain employs TRBV29-1 and TRBJ2-3, with D unresolved. V was cut by 3 bases and J by 0 bases, with 13 bases left in between. Germline V CDR1 and CDR2: SQVTM, ANQGSEA. The CDR3 has 15 amino acids. The CDR3 DNA sequence: TGCAGCGTTGAGGCGGACGCGTCTAGCACAGATACGCAGTATTTT. Protein sequence: CSVEADASSTDTQYF.

Worth noting for this clone: The sample contains more than one DNA sequence encoding this CDR3. The gene calls are TRBV29-1 and TRBJ1-1; D remains unclear. The CDR3 runs 12 residues. Germline lookup yields CDR1 SQVTM and CDR2 ANQGSEA. The V gene lost 1 base and the J gene lost 2 bases, with 5 bases spanning the gap. This chain's CDR3 is CSVEGGNTEAFF. The CDR3 DNA sequence: TGCAGCGTTGAAGGAGGTAACACTGAAGCTTTCTTT.